The 24 T cell receptor beta chains given below trace back to one sample, sequenced in a study of T cell repertoires in cytomegalovirus infection. Via MiXCR, TCRdb re-called the reads, giving one row per CDR3 protein. The sample records roughly 700,000 distinct CDR3 sequences, 33% being singletons. What these receptors recognize is not known. This sample comprised cultured PBMCs, obtained from culture after CMV antigen stimulation. The receptors come from a human donor in good health (CMV status not recorded). Some clones in this sample may be carry-over from other donors' samples.

The chain combines TRBV4-1 with TRBJ2-1; 7 bases line up with TRBD1. J gave up 10 bases and V 4 bases, and 10 bases lay outside the gene matches. Germline V gene lookup returns CDR1 MGHRA and CDR2 YSYEKL. The CDR3 extends over 14 amino acids. The CDR3, as DNA: TGCGCCAGCAGCCGGTCACAGGGGTCAGGGGAGCAGTTCTTC. Its protein product is CASSRSQGSGEQFF.

The V and J genes are TRBV11-2 and TRBJ1-1; D perhaps matches TRBD1 (5 bases). Germline CDR1 reads SGHAT; CDR2 reads FQNNGV. CDR3 length: 12 amino acids. V was trimmed by 4 bases and J by 10 bases, leaving 13 bases between them. The CDR3 region has the DNA TGTGCCAGCAGCTCAGACGGGGGTCTAGCTTTCTTT. Its translation is CASSSDGGLAFF.

DNA for the CDR3: TGCGCCAGCAGCCCCCAAGGCCGCGGCTTCACAGATACGCAGTATTTT. This sequence encodes CASSPQGRGFTDTQYF. The V and J genes are TRBV4-1 and TRBJ2-3; no firm D call. V lost 4 bases to trimming and J lost 2 bases, with 16 bases between them. Germline CDR1 and CDR2: MGHRA and YSYEKL. This CDR3 region has 16 residues.

The chain combines TRBV5-1 with TRBJ2-2; 14 nucleotides match TRBD2. The CDR3 covers 19 residues. After removal of 0 bases from V and 8 bases from J, the junction contained 12 bases not matched to a gene. From germline, CDR1 is SGHRS and CDR2 YFSETQ. Here the CDR3 reads CASSLEPTGTSGRSGELFF. The CDR3 DNA reads as TGCGCCAGCAGCTTGGAACCCACCGGGACTAGCGGGAGAAGTGGGGAGCTGTTTTTT.

The rearrangement uses TRBV20-1 and TRBJ2-2, with TRBD1 identical over 10 bases. The CDR3 contains 15 residues. Germline lookup yields CDR1 DFQATT and CDR2 SNEGSKA (reference sequence). The V segment lost 0 bases and the J segment 6 bases; nucleotides outside the gene matches: 4. The CDR3 reads CSARETGGIAGELFF. DNA of the CDR3: TGCAGTGCTAGAGAGACAGGGGGCATCGCCGGGGAGCTGTTTTTT.

This clonotype was observed at least ten times. This chain joins TRBV7-6 and TRBJ1-3, with 10 bases fitting TRBD1. J was trimmed by 0 bases and V by 0 bases; bases with no gene match: 14. This CDR3 has 21 amino acids. CDR1 and CDR2 (germline): SGHVS, FNYEAQ. This chain's CDR3 is CASSLALTGGTCWSSGNTIYF. CDR3 DNA sequence: TGTGCCAGCAGCTTAGCGCTGACAGGGGGCACCTGTTGGAGCTCTGGAAACACCATATATTTT.

The chain has TRBV15 and TRBJ1-1; no clear D gene. Trimming shortened V by 0 bases and J by 1 base, and 6 bases separated the two germline ends. The CDR3 consists of 14 residues. The V gene's germline CDR1 is LNHNV and CDR2 YYDKDF (reference sequence). This chain's CDR3 is CATSRDRGNTEAFF. CDR3 DNA sequence: TGTGCCACCAGCAGAGATCGGGGGAACACTGAAGCTTTCTTT.

CDR3 DNA: TGTGCCAGCAGCTTGGCCCCGGGAGCGCGAGGGGGGACCCAGTACTTC. It yields the protein CASSLAPGARGGTQYF. The rearrangement links TRBV5-4 to TRBJ2-5; the D call may be TRBD1 or TRBD2 (6 bases each). Deletions cut 0 bases from V and 7 bases from J, with 19 bases between. The germline CDR1 and CDR2 sequences are SGHNT and YYREEE (reference sequence). The CDR3 runs to 16 residues. Together with reference TRBV5-4 and TRBJ2-5, the CDR3 gives the full variable domain: ETGVTQSPTHLIKTRGQQVTLRCSSQSGHNTVSWYQQALGQGPQFIFQYYREEENGRGNFPPRFSGLQFPNYSSELNVNALELDDSALYLCASSLAPGARGGTQYFGPGTRLLVL.

This clonotype was counted only a few times. The J gene is TRBJ2-1, the V gene TRBV2; 10 bases map to TRBD2. The CDR3 loop spans 14 amino acids. CDR1 SNHLY and CDR2 FYNNEI come from the germline V gene. V lost 7 bases and J lost 4; bases outside the gene matches: 4. The CDR3 region is CASKPGLAYNEQFF. For the CDR3, the DNA is TGTGCCAGCAAGCCGGGACTAGCGTACAATGAGCAGTTCTTC.

The chain uses TRBV11-3 and TRBJ2-5; D is unclear. V was pared by 0 bases and J by 3 bases, with 5 bases between. Per the germline V gene, CDR1 is SGHNT and CDR2 is YENEEA. The CDR3 is made up of 13 amino acids. The CDR3 coding sequence is TGTGCCAGCAGCTTAGAACCAAAAGAGACCCAGTACTTC. Translating it yields CASSLEPKETQYF.

This clonotype showed up just a few times. The chain recombines TRBV10-3 with TRBJ1-2; 7 nucleotides line up with TRBD1. Germline trimming cut 0 bases from V and 4 bases from J; bases unmatched to any gene: 2. The CDR3 contains 14 residues. In germline, CDR1 is ENHRY, CDR2 SYGVKD. The CDR3 nucleotides read TGTGCCATCAGTGAGTCGGGACAGTTCTATGGCTACACCTTC. Translating gives CAISESGQFYGYTF.

The sample holds a few counts of this clonotype. CDR3 region: CASSDFRTEAFF. The CDR3 nucleotides read TGTGCCAGCAGTGATTTTAGGACTGAAGCTTTCTTT. The V gene is TRBV6-1, the J gene TRBJ1-1; D call uncertain. Trimming removed 3 bases from V and 5 bases from J, with 7 bases in between. The germline CDR1 and CDR2 sequences are MNHNS and SASEGT. CDR3 length: 12 residues.

This clonotype appeared many times. The chain uses TRBV7-2 and TRBJ2-5; tentatively, D is TRBD2 (6 bases). The CDR3 extends over 13 amino acids. Germline lookup yields CDR1 SGHTA and CDR2 FQGNSA. The V end lost 6 bases, the J end lost 7 bases, and 15 bases lay between the germline ends. CDR3 in DNA: TGTGCCAGCAGTCCTAGCGCCGGGGGGACCCAGTACTTC. As protein: CASSPSAGGTQYF.

The chain combines TRBV12-3 or TRBV12-4 with TRBJ2-2; maybe TRBD2 (6 bases). The V end lost 6 bases, the J end lost 2 bases, and 16 bases lay between the germline ends. This CDR3 is 16 amino acids long. The chain's CDR3 is CASRAPRDRNTGELFF. CDR3 DNA: TGTGCCAGCAGAGCCCCGCGGGACCGCAACACCGGGGAGCTGTTTTTT.

The CDR3 reads CASSQDAGHYSYNSPLHF. Here the CDR3 DNA reads TGCGCCAGCAGCCAAGACGCAGGGCACTACTCCTATAATTCACCCCTCCACTTT. The chain links TRBV4-3 to TRBJ1-6; TRBD1 might be the D (5 bases). The V gene's germline CDR1 is LGHNA and CDR2 YSLEER. The CDR3 spans 18 residues. Trimming took 0 bases from V and 0 from J, leaving 12 bases between them.

The chain couples TRBV6-2 or TRBV6-3 to TRBJ2-3; possibly TRBD1 or TRBD2 for D (6 bases each). Germline lookup yields CDR1 MNHEY and CDR2 SVGEGT. Trimming took off 8 bases at V and 4 bases at J, with 16 bases between the two ends. This CDR3 is built from 14 residues. CDR3 in amino acids: CASREQGRPDTQYF. The CDR3, as DNA: TGTGCCAGCCGGGAGCAGGGGAGGCCAGATACGCAGTATTTT.

V and J are TRBV12-3 or TRBV12-4 and TRBJ1-1; 10 nucleotides match TRBD1. This CDR3 contains 17 residues. The trim removed 10 bases at V and 0 bases at J, leaving 14 bases unmatched. CDR3 bases: TGTGCCAACAGCCCGGGACAGGGGAGTGTGATGAACACTGAAGCTTTCTTT. Translation: CANSPGQGSVMNTEAFF.

This clonotype was detected a few times. The chain uses TRBV7-6 and TRBJ2-5; TRBD2 agrees at 10 bases. Germline-derived CDR1 and CDR2 are SGHVS and FNYEAQ. The CDR3 has 15 residues. J gave up 5 bases and V 1 base, and 4 bases lay outside the gene matches. The CDR3: CASSLEAGGRETQYF. As DNA, the CDR3 is TGTGCCAGCAGCTTAGAAGCGGGGGGGCGGGAGACCCAGTACTTC.

This chain links TRBV12-3 or TRBV12-4 with TRBJ1-1, with unresolved D. V lost 6 bases and J lost 6, with 8 bases in between. The CDR3 is 11 amino acids. The CDR3 DNA reads TGTGCCAGCAGAGGACTGGCTGAAGCTTTCTTT. It yields the protein CASRGLAEAFF.

This clonotype appeared many times. The chain is built from TRBV7-2 and TRBJ2-7, with 8 bases fitting TRBD2. The CDR3 sequence is 15 residues long. Germline loops: CDR1 SGHTA, CDR2 FQGNSA. With V trimmed by 0 bases and J by 9 bases, 10 bases remained unmatched. CDR3 nucleotide sequence: TGTGCCAGCAGCTTAGCGTGGGGCGGGAGGAGGGTGCAGTACTTC. This sequence encodes CASSLAWGGRRVQYF. Filled out from reference TRBV7-2 and TRBJ2-7, the complete variable domain reads GAGVSQSPSNKVTEKGKDVELRCDPISGHTALYWYRQSLGQGLEFLIYFQGNSAPDKSGLPSDRFSAERTGGSVSTLTIQRTQQEDSAVYLCASSLAWGGRRVQYFGPGTRLTVT.

This chain uses TRBV20-1 with TRBJ1-4; 9 nucleotides align to TRBD1. CDR3 length equals 14 residues. The germline V gene has CDR1 DFQATT and CDR2 SNEGSKA (reference sequence). Losses at the gene ends were 5 bases for V and 6 bases for J; bases not matched to a gene: 7. CDR3 nucleotide sequence: TGCAGTGCTCGCCAACGGGACAGGGATGAAAAACTGTTTTTT. Its protein is CSARQRDRDEKLFF.

Ten or more counts support this clonotype. CDR3 sequence: CASSLGGRETQYF. The CDR3 bases are TGTGCCAGCAGTTTGGGGGGCCGAGAGACCCAGTACTTC. The chain links TRBV7-2 to TRBJ2-5; D might be TRBD1 or TRBD2, each matching 6 bases. The CDR3 contains 13 residues. With 6 bases removed from V and 4 bases from J, the gap between germline ends came to 12 bases. Germline assignment: CDR1 SGHTA and CDR2 FQGNSA.

The V gene is TRBV12-5, the J gene TRBJ2-3; unclear D gene. Germline values: CDR1 LGHNT, CDR2 FRNRAP. The CDR3 has 12 residues. Between the trimmed V and J ends, which lost 2 bases and 9 bases, there was a span of 9 bases. DNA for the CDR3: TGTGCTAGTGGTTTGACTCCGTCGACGCAGTATTTT. It codes for CASGLTPSTQYF.

This clonotype was counted between two and nine times. CDR3 loop: CASSVRVRTDTQYF. The CDR3 nucleotides are TGTGCCAGCAGCGTCAGGGTCAGGACAGATACGCAGTATTTT. V gene TRBV9 combines with J gene TRBJ2-3, with D maybe TRBD1 (5 bases). V gave up 2 bases and J gave up 3 bases, with 10 bases separating them. Germline CDR1 and CDR2: SGDLS and YYNGEE. The CDR3 totals 14 residues.